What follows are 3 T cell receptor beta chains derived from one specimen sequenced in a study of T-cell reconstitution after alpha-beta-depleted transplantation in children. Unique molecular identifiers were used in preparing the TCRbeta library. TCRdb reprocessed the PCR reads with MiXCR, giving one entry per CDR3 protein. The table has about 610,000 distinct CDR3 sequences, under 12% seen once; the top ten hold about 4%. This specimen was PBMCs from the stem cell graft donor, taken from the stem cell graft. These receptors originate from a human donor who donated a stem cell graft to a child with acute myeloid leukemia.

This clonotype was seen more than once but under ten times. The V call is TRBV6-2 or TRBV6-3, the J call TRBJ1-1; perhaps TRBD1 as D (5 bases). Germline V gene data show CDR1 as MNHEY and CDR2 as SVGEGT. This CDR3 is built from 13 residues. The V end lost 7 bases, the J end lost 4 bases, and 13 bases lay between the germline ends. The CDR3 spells CASIPSGGTEAFF. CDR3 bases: TGTGCCAGCATTCCCTCGGGGGGCACTGAAGCTTTCTTT.

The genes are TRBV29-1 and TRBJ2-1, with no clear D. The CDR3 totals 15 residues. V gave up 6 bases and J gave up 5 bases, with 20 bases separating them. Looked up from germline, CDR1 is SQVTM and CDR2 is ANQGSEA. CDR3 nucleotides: TGCAGCGTCTCCCCCGGATACGAGGTGAACAATGAGCAGTTCTTC. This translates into CSVSPGYEVNNEQFF.

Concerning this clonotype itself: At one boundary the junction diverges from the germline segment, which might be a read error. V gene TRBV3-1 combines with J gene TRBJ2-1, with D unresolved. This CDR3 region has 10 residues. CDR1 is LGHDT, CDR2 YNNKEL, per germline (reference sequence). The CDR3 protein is CASSPGPLVF. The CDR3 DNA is TGTGCCAGCAGCCCGGGTCCGCTAGTCTTC.